The subject of this entry is one TCR beta chain. Its antigen is not known. This specimen belongs to a study of T cells in narcolepsy. At the level of the study: Healthy controls were enrolled alongside patients with narcolepsy type 1 or type 2. Study observations and caveats: Reportedly, autoreactive clonotypes were serially detected in patients' blood but not controls'. HCRT-specific and TRIB2-specific autoreactive clonotypes appeared among same-patient CSF and blood CD4+ clonotypes. In some patient and control memory CD4+ samples, autoreactive clones were absent.

Sequenced by immunoSEQ multiplex PCR; TCRdb stores in-frame clones only, minus some. The top ten hold roughly 0.9% of the sample, which has about 30,000 clones, about 85% seen once. This CDR3 spans 14 amino acids. The ends lost 10 bases at V and 4 bases at J; junction bases unmatched: 9. In germline, CDR1 is LNHDA, CDR2 SQIVND (reference sequence). This sequence was found in a human donor with narcolepsy. Source material: CD45RA- memory CD4+ T cells from PBMCs. The gene calls are TRBV19 and TRBJ2-1; 8 bases agree with TRBD2. CDR3 DNA: TGTGCCACAAAGAGGGCTAGCGGGTACAATGAGCAGTTCTTC. It specifies CATKRASGYNEQFF.